The 27 T cell receptor beta chains in this list originate from one sample, sequenced in a study of T cell changes during pregnancy in multiple sclerosis (dated by TCRdb to about 2019). The method behind the library was the immunoSEQ multiplex PCR assay. As stored in TCRdb, this immuneACCESS dataset retains in-frame rearrangements with V and J assigned. A fraction of the clones does not appear; measured against another copy, unresolved V genes explain less than half of the discrepancy, and the remainder lacks a known reason. For this sample the table gives tens of thousands of clones, of which around 94% were detected only once. The ten top clones hold approximately 0.8% of the sample. The source material was peripheral blood, sampled in the third trimester of pregnancy. All receptors derive from a female donor with multiple sclerosis, enrolled in a pregnancy study.

The J gene is TRBJ1-1, the V gene TRBV5-1, with 9 bases matching TRBD1. The J segment lost 3 bases and the V segment lost 8 bases, leaving 11 bases of the junction unmatched. The CDR3 loop spans 15 amino acids. Germline V CDR1 and CDR2: SGHRS, YFSETQ. CDR3: CASTPGTGFDTEAFF. DNA for the CDR3: TGCGCCAGTACCCCCGGGACAGGGTTTGACACTGAAGCTTTCTTT.

The chain uses TRBV27 and TRBJ1-5; D is possibly TRBD1 (6 bases). Trimming took off 6 bases at V and 6 bases at J, with 15 bases between the two ends. Germline V gene sequence: CDR1 MNHEY, CDR2 SMNVEV (reference sequence). There are 14 residues in the CDR3. The CDR3 coding sequence is TGTGCCAGCAGGGGTGGGGGCGCGGCTCAGCCCCAGCATTTT. Its protein product is CASRGGGAAQPQHF.

The genes are TRBV5-1 and TRBJ2-3; a weak D match, TRBD2 (6 bases). The germline V gene has CDR1 SGHRS and CDR2 YFSETQ. V lost 0 bases and J lost 3, with 11 bases in between. The CDR3 totals 15 residues. The CDR3 here is CASSLDTRDTDTQYF. The DNA for the CDR3 is TGCGCCAGCAGCTTGGATACGCGGGATACAGATACGCAGTATTTT.

This clone came up once. This chain uses TRBV5-1 with TRBJ1-1, with D unresolved. Looked up from germline, CDR1 is SGHRS and CDR2 is YFSETQ. The germline V and J ends were trimmed by 0 bases and 4 bases, with 10 bases remaining between them. This CDR3 contains 14 residues. The CDR3 DNA is TGCGCCAGCAGCTTGGCCGCAGGACTCACTGAAGCTTTCTTT. Its translation is CASSLAAGLTEAFF.

The chain combines TRBV9 with TRBJ2-2; 10 positions agree with TRBD2. Losses at the gene ends were 1 base for V and 0 bases for J; bases not matched to a gene: 6. This CDR3 is built from 18 residues. The V gene's germline CDR1 is SGDLS and CDR2 YYNGEE. CDR3 coding DNA: TGTGCCAGCAGCGTACTAGCGGGAGCCGCGGCGAACACCGGGGAGCTGTTTTTT. Translated: CASSVLAGAAANTGELFF.

The V gene is TRBV15, the J gene TRBJ1-1, with D tentatively TRBD1 (5 bases). The CDR3 length is 17 residues. Trimming stripped 1 base from V and 0 bases from J, with 15 bases between. The germline V gene has CDR1 LNHNV and CDR2 YYDKDF (reference sequence). The CDR3 region is CATSRAGGVAMNTEAFF. The CDR3 nucleotides are TGTGCCACCAGCAGAGCCGGGGGGGTGGCCATGAACACTGAAGCTTTCTTT.

The chain uses TRBV27 and TRBJ2-7; 7 bases map to TRBD2. Per the germline V gene, CDR1 is MNHEY and CDR2 is SMNVEV (reference sequence). This CDR3 spans 13 amino acids. V dropped 6 bases and J dropped 5; count of bases not matched to a gene: 7. CDR3 sequence (DNA): TGTGCCAGCAGGCAAGCGGGAATCCACGAGCAGTACTTC. It codes for CASRQAGIHEQYF.

V is TRBV19 and J is TRBJ2-1; D is uncertain. Germline V gene sequence: CDR1 LNHDA, CDR2 SQIVND (reference sequence). The CDR3 covers 13 residues. Trimming took 11 bases from V and 6 from J, leaving 17 bases between them. CDR3 sequence reads: CASGPTVVNEQFF. The CDR3 nucleotides read TGTGCCTCAGGCCCAACTGTGGTCAATGAGCAGTTCTTC.

The rearrangement links TRBV28 to TRBJ2-3, with TRBD2 identical over 12 bases. Unmatched junction bases numbered 15, after V lost 2 bases and J lost 6 bases. This CDR3 has 19 amino acids. Germline V gene sequence: CDR1 MDHEN, CDR2 SYDVKM. CDR3 in amino acids: CASSLSLAGGRVESDTQYF. Here the CDR3 DNA reads TGTGCCAGCAGTTTAAGCCTAGCGGGAGGGCGTGTAGAGTCGGATACGCAGTATTTT.

The chain employs TRBV15 and TRBJ1-2; TRBD1 agrees at 9 bases. Per the germline V gene, CDR1 is LNHNV and CDR2 is YYDKDF (reference sequence). Losses at the gene ends were 3 bases for V and 4 bases for J; bases not matched to a gene: 6. The CDR3 has 15 amino acids. CDR3 in DNA: TGTGCCACCAGCAGCTGGACAGGGGAGAGCTATGGCTACACCTTC. It is translated as CATSSWTGESYGYTF.

The V and J genes are TRBV27 and TRBJ1-2, with D possibly TRBD1 on 5 matching bases. Germline V gene data show CDR1 as MNHEY and CDR2 as SMNVEV (reference sequence). Trimming cost V 2 bases and J 5 bases, with 15 bases left between them. This CDR3 comprises 15 residues. Here the CDR3 DNA reads TGTGCCAGCAGTTTAGTTTCAGGCAGGGCGTATGGCTACACCTTC. Translated: CASSLVSGRAYGYTF.

The J gene is TRBJ1-1, the V gene TRBV19; 8 positions match TRBD1. The V gene's germline CDR1 is LNHDA and CDR2 SQIVND (reference sequence). The CDR3 extends over 15 amino acids. V was clipped by 7 bases and J by 2 bases; unmatched bases: 9. In DNA form, the CDR3 reads TGTGCCAGTACCCCGATACAGGGGGGAAACACTGAAGCTTTCTTT. Amino acids: CASTPIQGGNTEAFF.

This chain links TRBV4-3 with TRBJ2-7, with a weak D call TRBD1 (8 bases). Germline-derived CDR1 and CDR2 are LGHNA and YSLEER. The germline V and J ends were trimmed by 3 bases and 9 bases, with 21 bases remaining between them. CDR3 size: 15 residues. For the CDR3, the DNA is TGCGCCAGCAGCCAGTACAGGGGGGGGAATAGTGTGCAGTACTTC. Translated: CASSQYRGGNSVQYF.

The chain couples TRBV19 to TRBJ2-3, with 7 bases matching TRBD1. The CDR3 is made up of 18 amino acids. Germline V lookup: CDR1 LNHDA, CDR2 SQIVND (reference sequence). Germline trimming cut 0 bases from V and 0 bases from J; bases unmatched to any gene: 9. CDR3 nucleotides: TGTGCCAGTAGTATAGATAGGGTTGGGGACAGAAGCACAGATACGCAGTATTTT. This codes for CASSIDRVGDRSTDTQYF. Supplemented by reference TRBV19 and TRBJ2-3, the full variable domain reads DGGITQSPKYLFRKEGQNVTLSCEQNLNHDAMYWYRQDPGQGLRLIYYSQIVNDFQKGDIAEGYSVSREKKESFPLTVTSAQKNPTAFYLCASSIDRVGDRSTDTQYFGPGTRLTVL.

The CDR3 loop reads CASSLAGLANEQFF. The CDR3 DNA follows: TGTGCCAGCAGCTTAGCCGGACTAGCAAATGAGCAGTTCTTC. The rearrangement joins TRBV7-2 to TRBJ2-1, with TRBD2 matching 8 bases. The CDR3 spans 14 residues. Looked up from germline, CDR1 is SGHTA and CDR2 is FQGNSA. Trimming at V came to 0 bases and at J to 7 bases, leaving 2 bases not matched to a gene.

This rearrangement joins TRBV19 to TRBJ2-5, with D hard to call. CDR3 size: 12 residues. Germline CDR1 and CDR2: LNHDA and SQIVND (reference sequence). V lost 5 bases, J lost 0 bases, and 4 bases lay in between. The CDR3 region is CASSSNQETQYF. The CDR3, as DNA: TGTGCCAGTAGTTCTAACCAAGAGACCCAGTACTTC.

V is TRBV5-1 and J is TRBJ1-3; D is undetermined. Germline values: CDR1 SGHRS, CDR2 YFSETQ. This CDR3 contains 14 residues. Trimming shortened V by 0 bases and J by 4 bases, and 8 bases separated the two germline ends. The CDR3 sequence: CASSLAGRGNTIYF. Here the CDR3 DNA reads TGCGCCAGCAGCTTGGCTGGGAGAGGAAACACCATATATTTT.

The chain recombines TRBV28 with TRBJ1-1; no clear D gene. CDR1 is MDHEN and CDR2 is SYDVKM in the germline V gene. The V end lost 4 bases, the J end lost 5 bases, and 8 bases lay between the germline ends. The CDR3 extends over 12 amino acids. CDR3 residues: CASSSRRTEAFF. CDR3 sequence (DNA): TGTGCCAGCAGTTCCCGTCGGACTGAAGCTTTCTTT. The full variable domain, completed using reference TRBV28 and TRBJ1-1, is DVKVTQSSRYLVKRTGEKVFLECVQDMDHENMFWYRQDPGLGLRLIYFSYDVKMKEKGDIPEGYSVSREKKERFSLILESASTNQTSMYLCASSSRRTEAFFGQGTRLTVV.

The genes are TRBV5-1 and TRBJ2-5, with TRBD1 matching 7 bases. The J call may be in error: the DNA end matches TRBJ2-7 better. The CDR3 sequence is 16 residues long. Germline V gene data show CDR1 as SGHRS and CDR2 as YFSETQ. DNA of the CDR3: TGCGCCAGCAGCATACCCTCCGGGACAGATCTCTACGAGCAGTACTTC. Translating it yields CASSIPSGTDLYEQYF.

This chain joins TRBV27 and TRBJ1-1, with no clear D. V was clipped by 1 base and J by 4 bases, with 10 bases between them. This CDR3 region has 14 residues. Germline CDR1 is MNHEY and CDR2 is SMNVEV (reference sequence). The CDR3, as DNA: TGTGCCAGCAGTTTATTTGGCGGGAGCACTGAAGCTTTCTTT. It is translated as CASSLFGGSTEAFF.

This clone has just one count. V usage is TRBV4-1 and J usage is TRBJ1-2, with TRBD1 identical over 10 bases. Unmatched junction bases numbered 9, after V lost 4 bases and J lost 1 base. Germline V gene data show CDR1 as MGHRA and CDR2 as YSYEKL. The CDR3 loop spans 17 amino acids. CDR3 region: CASSPGTGVMGNYGYTF. The CDR3 DNA sequence: TGCGCCAGCAGCCCCGGGACAGGGGTAATGGGTAACTATGGCTACACCTTC.

This chain links TRBV6-1 with TRBJ1-4, with D tentatively TRBD1 (5 bases). V was pared by 8 bases and J by 8 bases, with 18 bases between. The germline CDR1 and CDR2 sequences are MNHNS and SASEGT. This CDR3 is built from 14 residues. The CDR3 nucleotides are TGTGCCAGCGGAGAGCGGGGTAGGGGCGAAAAACTGTTTTTT. It encodes CASGERGRGEKLFF.

The chain carries TRBV5-6 and TRBJ2-7; 11 nucleotides line up with TRBD2. The CDR3 sequence is 15 residues long. Trimming cost V 0 bases and J 3 bases; bases outside gene matches: 2. Germline V gene lookup returns CDR1 SGHDT and CDR2 YYEEEE. CDR3 nucleotides: TGTGCCAGCAGCTTGGCACTAGCGGGAGTCTACGAGCAGTACTTC. Its protein is CASSLALAGVYEQYF.

This chain links TRBV11-3 with TRBJ2-1; 7 bases fit TRBD1. CDR3 length: 16 amino acids. Losses at the gene ends were 1 base for V and 8 bases for J; bases not matched to a gene: 11. Germline V lookup: CDR1 SGHNT, CDR2 YENEEA. The chain's CDR3 is CASSLGGTVPFDEQFF. The CDR3 bases are TGTGCCAGCAGCTTAGGAGGGACAGTACCATTCGATGAGCAGTTCTTC.

This chain connects TRBV11-2 to TRBJ2-7; D is uncertain. Trimming shortened V by 1 base and J by 1 base, and 14 bases separated the two germline ends. Per germline, CDR1 SGHAT and CDR2 FQNNGV. This CDR3 contains 16 residues. CDR3 bases: TGTGCCAGCAGCTTAGTCGGTCAACTCGGGTCCTACGAGCAGTACTTC. Protein sequence: CASSLVGQLGSYEQYF.

This clone was observed a handful of times. The V call is TRBV21-1, the J call TRBJ2-2; the D call of TRBD2 is as the table states it, not checked on the DNA. TRBV21-1 is flagged as a pseudogene. CDR3 length equals 18 residues. The CDR3 loop is CASSKETSGIFTTGELFF. CDR3 sequence (DNA): TGTGCCAGCAGCAAAGAGACTAGCGGGATCTTTACCACCGGGGAGCTGTTTTTT.

J is TRBJ1-5 and V is TRBV30; no firm D call. The CDR3 runs to 14 residues. Germline assignment: CDR1 GTSNPN and CDR2 SVGIG (reference sequence). Between the trimmed V and J ends, which lost 1 base and 3 bases, there was a span of 10 bases. The CDR3 nucleotides read TGTGCCTGGAGTGGGTACAGCATCAATCAGCCCCAGCATTTT. This encodes CAWSGYSINQPQHF.